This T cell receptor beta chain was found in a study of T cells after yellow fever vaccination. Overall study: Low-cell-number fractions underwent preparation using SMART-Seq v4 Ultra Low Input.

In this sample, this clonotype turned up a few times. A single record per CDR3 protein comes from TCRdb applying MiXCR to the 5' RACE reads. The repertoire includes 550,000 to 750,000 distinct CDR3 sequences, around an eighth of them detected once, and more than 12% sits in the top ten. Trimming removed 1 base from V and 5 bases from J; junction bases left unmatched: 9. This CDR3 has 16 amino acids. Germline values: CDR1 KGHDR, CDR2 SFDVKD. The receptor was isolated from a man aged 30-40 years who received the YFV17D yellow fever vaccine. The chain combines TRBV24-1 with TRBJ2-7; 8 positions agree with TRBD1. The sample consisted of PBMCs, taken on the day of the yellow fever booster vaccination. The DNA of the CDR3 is TGTGCCACCAGTGATTTCCCCCGGACAGGGAACCACGAGCAGTACTTC. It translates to CATSDFPRTGNHEQYF.